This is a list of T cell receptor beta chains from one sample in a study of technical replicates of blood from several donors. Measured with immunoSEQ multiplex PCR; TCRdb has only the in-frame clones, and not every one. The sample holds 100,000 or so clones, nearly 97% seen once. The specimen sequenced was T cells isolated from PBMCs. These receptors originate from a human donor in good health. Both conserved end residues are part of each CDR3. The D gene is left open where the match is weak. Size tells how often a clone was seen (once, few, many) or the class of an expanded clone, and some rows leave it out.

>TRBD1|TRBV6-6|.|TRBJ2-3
TGTGCCAGCAGTGGACCAGACAGGGGGACGGGAGATACGCAGTATTTT
CASSGPDRGTGDTQYF
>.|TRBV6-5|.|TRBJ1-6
TGTGCCAGCAGTTACCTCGGGGGCTATAATTCACCCCTCCACTTT
CASSYLGGYNSPLHF
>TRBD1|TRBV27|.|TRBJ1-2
TGTGCCAGCAGCCGGACAGGGGACCAGGGATACTATGGCTACACCTTC
CASSRTGDQGYYGYTF
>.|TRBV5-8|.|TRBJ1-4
TGTGCCAGCAGCGTCGAGGGGGGGGGCGCTGGGGAAAAACTGTTTTTT
CASSVEGGGAGEKLFF
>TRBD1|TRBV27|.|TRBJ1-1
TGTGCCAGCAGTTTGCTGGACAGGCGCTCGAACACTGAAGCTTTCTTT
CASSLLDRRSNTEAFF
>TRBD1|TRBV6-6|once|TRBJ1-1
TGTGCCAGCAGCCGACAGGGGGTGAACACTGAAGCTTTCTTT
CASSRQGVNTEAFF
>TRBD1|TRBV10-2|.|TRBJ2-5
TGCGCCAGCAGGGGCTTAGACAGGGGACTCCAAGAGACCCAGTACTTC
CASRGLDRGLQETQYF
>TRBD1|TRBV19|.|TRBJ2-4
TGTGCCAGTAGTACAACAGGGGGCCTTAGTCCCAAAAACATTCAGTACTTC
CASSTTGGLSPKNIQYF
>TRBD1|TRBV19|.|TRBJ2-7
TGTGCCAGTAGTACAACAGGGGCTTGGGACTACGAGCAGTACTTC
CASSTTGAWDYEQYF
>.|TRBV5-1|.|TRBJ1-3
TGCGCCAGCAGCTCCCCCGAGGGAAACACCATATATTTT
CASSSPEGNTIYF
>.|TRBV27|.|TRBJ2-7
TGTGCCAGCAGTCAGGGCCCAACCTACGAGCAGTACTTC
CASSQGPTYEQYF
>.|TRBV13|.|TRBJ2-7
TGTGCCAGCAGCTTAGGACAGGGCTACGAGCAGTACTTC
CASSLGQGYEQYF
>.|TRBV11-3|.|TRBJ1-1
TGTGCCAGCAGCCCAGGGCTCACTACTTCCAACACTGAAGCTTTCTTT
CASSPGLTTSNTEAFF
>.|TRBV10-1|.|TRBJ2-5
TGCGCCAGCAGTGAAACGGAGGTCGGAGAGACCCAGTACTTC
CASSETEVGETQYF
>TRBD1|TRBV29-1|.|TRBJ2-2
TGCAGCGTTGGAGGTAGACAGGGGAGCACCGGGGAGCTGTTTTTT
CSVGGRQGSTGELFF
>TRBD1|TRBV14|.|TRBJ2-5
TGTGCCTCATGCCAGGGGGCCCTAGAGACCCAGTACTTC
CASCQGALETQYF
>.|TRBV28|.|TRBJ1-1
TGTGCCAGCAGTTTTGGGGGCATAAGAACTTTCTTT
CASSFGGIRTFF
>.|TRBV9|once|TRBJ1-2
TGTGCCAGCAGCGTGGGCCAGAACTATGGCTACACCTTC
CASSVGQNYGYTF
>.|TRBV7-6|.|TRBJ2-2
TGTGCCAGCACCATGACCGGGGAGCTGTTTTTT
CASTMTGELFF
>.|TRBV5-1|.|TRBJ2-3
TGCGCCAGCAGCTTGGCCTATCAGGGCAGGGAAGATACGCAGTATTTT
CASSLAYQGREDTQYF
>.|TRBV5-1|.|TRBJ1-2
TGCGCCAGCAGCTTGGATATGCAGGGGAACCCCTATGGCTACACCTTC
CASSLDMQGNPYGYTF
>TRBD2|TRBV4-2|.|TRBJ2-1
TGTGCCAGCAGCCAAGAGGGACTAGCGGGAGCCAATGAGCAGTTCTTC
CASSQEGLAGANEQFF
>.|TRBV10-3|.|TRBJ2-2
TGTGCCATCACAGGGACATCCCCACCCGGGGAGCTGTTTTTT
CAITGTSPPGELFF
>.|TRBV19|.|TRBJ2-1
TGTGCCAGTAGTATCTCCAATGAGCAGTTCTTC
CASSISNEQFF
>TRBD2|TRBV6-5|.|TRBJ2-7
TGTGCCAGCAGTTACTCGTTGGCGGGGGACTCCTACGAGCAGTACTTC
CASSYSLAGDSYEQYF
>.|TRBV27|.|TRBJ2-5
TGTGCCAGCAGGATTACTGGAGGAGAGACCCAGTACTTC
CASRITGGETQYF
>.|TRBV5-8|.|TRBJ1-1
TGTGCCAGCCTAGGCCTACAGGGAGCCAACACTGAAGCTTTCTTT
CASLGLQGANTEAFF
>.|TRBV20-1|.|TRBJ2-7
TGCAGTGGACAGGCCCCCTACGAGCAGTACTTC
CSGQAPYEQYF
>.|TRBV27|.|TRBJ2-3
TGTGCCAGCAGTCCTCGTTCGAGTCGCACAGATACGCAGTATTTT
CASSPRSSRTDTQYF
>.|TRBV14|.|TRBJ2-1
TGTGCCAGCAGCCCGCTAGCACTTAGCGACAATGAGCAGTTCTTC
CASSPLALSDNEQFF
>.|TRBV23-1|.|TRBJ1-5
TGCGCCAGCCCCCCCAGGGACACAGAGGATAGCAATCAGCCCCAGCATTTT
CASPPRDTEDSNQPQHF
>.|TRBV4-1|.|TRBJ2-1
TGCGCCAGCAGCCCCGGGTGGGGGGGCCACAATGAGCAGTTCTTC
CASSPGWGGHNEQFF
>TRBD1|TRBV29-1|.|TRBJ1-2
TGCAGCGTAAGGACAGGGTCGGGTAATGGCTACACCTTC
CSVRTGSGNGYTF
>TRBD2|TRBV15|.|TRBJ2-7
TGTGCCACCAGCAGAGATCAGCGGGGGAACGAGCAGTACTTC
CATSRDQRGNEQYF
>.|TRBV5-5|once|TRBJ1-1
TGTGCCAGCAGCTTGGGAGTTGACACTGAAGCTTTCTTT
CASSLGVDTEAFF
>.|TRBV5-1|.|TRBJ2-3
TGCGCCAGCAGCTCACGACAGGCGTCAGATACGCAGTATTTT
CASSSRQASDTQYF
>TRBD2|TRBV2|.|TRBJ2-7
TGTGCCAGCAGTAATACCCTAGCGGGGGTCTCCTACGAGCAGTACTTC
CASSNTLAGVSYEQYF
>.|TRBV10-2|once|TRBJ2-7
TGCGCCAGCACCCTCGGGGGGCCGGGCGAGCAGTACTTC
CASTLGGPGEQYF
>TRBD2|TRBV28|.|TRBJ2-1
TGTGCCAGCAGTGCCTCCGGGACTAGCGGGGTTTACAATGAGCAGTTCTTC
CASSASGTSGVYNEQFF
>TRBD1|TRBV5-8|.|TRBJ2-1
TGTGCCAGCAGCTTGGAGGCTCTTACAGGGGGTTATGAGTTCTTC
CASSLEALTGGYEFF
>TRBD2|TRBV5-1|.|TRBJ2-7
TGCGCCAGCAGCGGGACCACTGGCGGGAGAGGAGGCGAGCAGTACTTC
CASSGTTGGRGGEQYF
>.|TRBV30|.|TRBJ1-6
TGTGCCTGGAGTCTGTCCCAGAGGTCCTCGAGGAGCTCCTATAATTCACCCCTCCACTTT
CAWSLSQRSSRSSYNSPLHF
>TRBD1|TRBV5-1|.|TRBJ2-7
TGCGCCAGCAGCTACCCCCCAGGACAGGTCTCCTACGAGCAGTACTTC
CASSYPPGQVSYEQYF
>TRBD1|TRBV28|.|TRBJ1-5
TGTGCCAGCAGTTTCCGACAGGGCGGCAGCAATCAGCCCCAGCATTTT
CASSFRQGGSNQPQHF
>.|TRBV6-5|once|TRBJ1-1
TGTGCCAGCAGCCTTAACCTAAACACTGAAGCTTTCTTT
CASSLNLNTEAFF
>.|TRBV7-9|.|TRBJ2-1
TGTGCCAGCAGCTCCCTCCACAATGAGCAGTTCTTC
CASSSLHNEQFF
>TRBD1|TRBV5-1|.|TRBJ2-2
TGCGCCAGCAGAATACAGGGGGAAAGCGGGGAGCTGTTTTTT
CASRIQGESGELFF
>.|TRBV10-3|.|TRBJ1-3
TGTGCCATCAGTGAGTCGGGTCCGGGTCCACGCTCTGGAAACACCATATATTTT
CAISESGPGPRSGNTIYF
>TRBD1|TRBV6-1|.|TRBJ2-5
TGTGCCAGCAGTGCAGGGGGCGCAAAGACCCAGTACTTC
CASSAGGAKTQYF
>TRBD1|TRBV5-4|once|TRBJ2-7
TGTGCCAGCAGCCAAGGACAGGTCCACGAGCAGTACTTC
CASSQGQVHEQYF
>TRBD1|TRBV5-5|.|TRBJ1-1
TGTGCCAGCAGCTTGTGGGACAGTGAAGCTTTCTTT
CASSLWDSEAFF
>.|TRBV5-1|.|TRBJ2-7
.
CASSFGGGSYEQYF
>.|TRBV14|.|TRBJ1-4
TGTGCCAGCAGCCTTACCTCAGGGGTCGCACGGGAAAAACTGTTTTTT
CASSLTSGVAREKLFF